This T cell receptor beta chain is from a study of cytomegalovirus exposure and HLA in healthy donors. This clone was detected only once. Its antigen is currently unknown. Study findings and constraints: TCR beta chains associated with HLA were, in a later analysis, more clonally expanded than equally common others. A later analysis linked some 17,000 TCR beta sequences to HLA alleles at 0.05 false discovery rate. Cytomegalovirus-associated TCR beta chains were listed, numbering roughly 150.

PCR involved 60 Vbeta and 13 Jbeta primers. TCRdb's copy holds only in-frame clones and misses some; the assay was immunoSEQ multiplex PCR. Among approximately 160,000 clones, more than 80% were seen once, and the ten largest hold about 1.9%. The V and J ends lost 0 bases and 3 bases respectively, with 9 bases between them. The CDR3 loop spans 14 amino acids. CDR1 and CDR2 (germline): SGHRS, YFSETQ. The chain links TRBV5-1 to TRBJ1-2; D might be TRBD1 (6 bases). The TCR comes from a young woman in good health and CMV-seronegative. Sample: PBMCs. CDR3 amino acids: CASSLGQGYYGYTF. CDR3 sequence (DNA): TGCGCCAGCAGCTTGGGGCAGGGGTACTATGGCTACACCTTC. Using reference TRBV5-1 and TRBJ1-2 for the parts outside the CDR3, the full variable domain is KAGVTQTPRYLIKTRGQQVTLSCSPISGHRSVSWYQQTPGQGLQFLFEYFSETQRNKGNFPGRFSGRQFSNSRSEMNVSTLELGDSALYLCASSLGQGYYGYTFGSGTRLTVV.